These T cell receptor beta chains were read from a single sample in a study of blood T cell repertoires in COVID-19. The method was immunoSEQ multiplex PCR; TCRdb's version includes in-frame clones alone and lacks a portion of them. Of tens of thousands of clones listed, about four fifths are singletons. The sequenced sample was peripheral blood. The receptors here all came from a woman older than 75 with active or convalescent COVID-19. The CDR3 runs from the conserved cysteine through the conserved F or W. Each record gives: clone size, D gene, V gene, CDR3 length, J gene, CDR3 DNA, CDR3 protein. The D gene is left open where the match is weak. A row's size may be missing; if present it is once, few, many or a size class.

abundance: NA; d_gene: NA; v_gene: TRBV18; len: 13; j_gene: TRBJ1-1; CDR3nt: TGTGCCAGCTCCGGAGGGCCGAACACTGAAGCTTTCTTT; CDR3aa: CASSGGPNTEAFF
abundance: NA; d_gene: TRBD1; v_gene: TRBV28; len: 16; j_gene: TRBJ2-3; CDR3nt: TGTGCCAGCAGTTTAGGGCCAGGGGGAGGCACAGATACGCAGTATTTT; CDR3aa: CASSLGPGGGTDTQYF
abundance: NA; d_gene: NA; v_gene: TRBV4-1; len: 18; j_gene: TRBJ1-2; CDR3nt: TGCGCCAGCAGCCAAGCGGTTCCGCTGCCTAACAGGTCTAGTGGCTACACCTTC; CDR3aa: CASSQAVPLPNRSSGYTF
abundance: once; d_gene: NA; v_gene: TRBV28; len: 15; j_gene: TRBJ2-7; CDR3nt: TGTGCCAGCAGCCCCGGACACCTGCTGCTCTACGAGCAGTACTTC; CDR3aa: CASSPGHLLLYEQYF
abundance: NA; d_gene: TRBD1; v_gene: TRBV2; len: 15; j_gene: TRBJ1-2; CDR3nt: TGTGCCAGCAACAACAGGGGAATAGGGAACTATGGCTACACCTTC; CDR3aa: CASNNRGIGNYGYTF
abundance: NA; d_gene: TRBD1; v_gene: TRBV6-1; len: 15; j_gene: TRBJ1-2; CDR3nt: TGTGCCAGCAGTGAAGGCGGCAGGGGGAGATATGGCTACACCTTC; CDR3aa: CASSEGGRGRYGYTF
abundance: NA; d_gene: NA; v_gene: TRBV4-3; len: 13; j_gene: TRBJ1-1; CDR3nt: TGCGCCAGCGGCCGGAGGGAGAACACTGAAGCTTTCTTT; CDR3aa: CASGRRENTEAFF
abundance: few; d_gene: TRBD1; v_gene: TRBV6-5; len: 13; j_gene: TRBJ1-2; CDR3nt: TGTGCCAGCAGTTCGGGACAGTTGGAAGGCTACACCTTC; CDR3aa: CASSSGQLEGYTF
abundance: many; d_gene: NA; v_gene: TRBV4-3; len: 15; j_gene: TRBJ1-1; CDR3nt: TGCGCCAGCAGCCAAGAGCCCAGTGGGAACACTGAAGCTTTCTTT; CDR3aa: CASSQEPSGNTEAFF
abundance: NA; d_gene: NA; v_gene: TRBV27; len: 16; j_gene: TRBJ1-5; CDR3nt: TGTGCCAGCAGTTTATGGGGTGGAGGGGGAGGGCAGCCCCAGCATTTT; CDR3aa: CASSLWGGGGGQPQHF
abundance: NA; d_gene: TRBD1; v_gene: TRBV9; len: 18; j_gene: TRBJ2-6; CDR3nt: TGTGCCAGCAGCGGGAGCGGGACAGGGGTTACTGGGGCCAACGTCCTGACTTTC; CDR3aa: CASSGSGTGVTGANVLTF
abundance: NA; d_gene: NA; v_gene: TRBV19; len: 13; j_gene: TRBJ2-5; CDR3nt: TGTGCCAGTAGCGGGTCGTTCCAAGAGACCCAGTACTTC; CDR3aa: CASSGSFQETQYF
abundance: NA; d_gene: NA; v_gene: TRBV4-3; len: 14; j_gene: TRBJ2-3; CDR3nt: TGCGCCAGCAGCCGGTCGGGTAAAGCAGATACGCAGTATTTT; CDR3aa: CASSRSGKADTQYF
abundance: NA; d_gene: TRBD1; v_gene: TRBV12-3/TRBV12-4; len: 13; j_gene: TRBJ1-2; CDR3nt: TGTGCCAGCAGGGGACAGGGCTTTTACGGCTACACCTTC; CDR3aa: CASRGQGFYGYTF
abundance: NA; d_gene: NA; v_gene: TRBV19; len: 14; j_gene: TRBJ2-7; CDR3nt: TGTGCCACGAGGAGTAGCGGGACAGCCTACGAGCAGTACTTC; CDR3aa: CATRSSGTAYEQYF
abundance: NA; d_gene: TRBD2; v_gene: TRBV7-2; len: 15; j_gene: TRBJ2-7; CDR3nt: TGTGCCAGCAGCTTGGGAGCGGGGACTTCGGGGGAGCAGTACTTC; CDR3aa: CASSLGAGTSGEQYF
abundance: NA; d_gene: NA; v_gene: TRBV4-3; len: 16; j_gene: TRBJ1-4; CDR3nt: TGCGCCAGCAGTTCCACATCCCCGGGGGGCGGGGAAAAACTGTTTTTT; CDR3aa: CASSSTSPGGGEKLFF
abundance: NA; d_gene: NA; v_gene: TRBV12-3/TRBV12-4; len: 11; j_gene: TRBJ2-5; CDR3nt: TGTGCCAGCAGCTCCCAAGAGACCCAGTACTTC; CDR3aa: CASSSQETQYF
abundance: NA; d_gene: TRBD1; v_gene: TRBV6-4; len: 19; j_gene: TRBJ2-6; CDR3nt: TGTGCCAGCAGTGGAGTCGGACAGGGGGGTATATCTGGGGCCAACGTCCTGACTTTC; CDR3aa: CASSGVGQGGISGANVLTF
abundance: NA; d_gene: NA; v_gene: TRBV4-3; len: 14; j_gene: TRBJ1-4; CDR3nt: TGCGCCAGCAGCCAAGGACAGACTAATGAAAAACTGTTTTTT; CDR3aa: CASSQGQTNEKLFF
abundance: NA; d_gene: NA; v_gene: TRBV19; len: 16; j_gene: TRBJ1-4; CDR3nt: TGTGCCAGTAGCCCCCGCGGGGGGGCGGTTAGTGAAAAACTGTTTTTT; CDR3aa: CASSPRGGAVSEKLFF
abundance: NA; d_gene: NA; v_gene: TRBV15; len: 13; j_gene: TRBJ2-1; CDR3nt: TGTGCCACCAGCCTAGACTTTTACAATGAGCAGTTCTTC; CDR3aa: CATSLDFYNEQFF
abundance: NA; d_gene: TRBD1; v_gene: TRBV6-5; len: 16; j_gene: TRBJ2-5; CDR3nt: TGTGCCAGCAGTTACTCCCCACAGGGGGCGGTTGAGACCCAGTACTTC; CDR3aa: CASSYSPQGAVETQYF
abundance: NA; d_gene: NA; v_gene: TRBV21-1; len: 15; j_gene: TRBJ2-2; CDR3nt: TGTGCCAGCACCAGGGGCGGCCTGGTCGGCGGGGAGCTGTTTTTT; CDR3aa: CASTRGGLVGGELFF
abundance: NA; d_gene: NA; v_gene: TRBV23-1; len: 14; j_gene: TRBJ1-5; CDR3nt: TGCGCCAGCAGTCAAAGAGGACGGGAGGGGCCCCAGCATTTT; CDR3aa: CASSQRGREGPQHF
abundance: NA; d_gene: TRBD1; v_gene: TRBV3-1/TRBV3-2; len: 15; j_gene: TRBJ1-2; CDR3nt: TGTGCCAGCAGTCTAGGGACAGCACTATCTTATGGCTACACCTTC; CDR3aa: CASSLGTALSYGYTF
abundance: NA; d_gene: NA; v_gene: TRBV3-1/TRBV3-2; len: 14; j_gene: TRBJ1-1; CDR3nt: TGTGCCAGCAGCCCCTGGGCAGAGAACACTGAAGCTTTCTTT; CDR3aa: CASSPWAENTEAFF
abundance: NA; d_gene: NA; v_gene: TRBV2; len: 15; j_gene: TRBJ1-5; CDR3nt: TGTGCCAGCAGTGTGATAGGCAGGTCCAATCAGCCCCAGCATTTT; CDR3aa: CASSVIGRSNQPQHF
abundance: few; d_gene: TRBD2; v_gene: TRBV5-4; len: 16; j_gene: TRBJ2-1; CDR3nt: TGTGCCAGCAGCACGGAACTAGCGGGAGTCTTTCATGAGCAGTTCTTC; CDR3aa: CASSTELAGVFHEQFF
abundance: NA; d_gene: TRBD1; v_gene: TRBV5-1; len: 19; j_gene: TRBJ1-1; CDR3nt: TGCGCCAGCAGCTTAACCCCGGGACAGGGTTTAATGGGGAACACTGAAGCTTTCTTT; CDR3aa: CASSLTPGQGLMGNTEAFF
abundance: NA; d_gene: NA; v_gene: TRBV7-2; len: 16; j_gene: TRBJ2-7; CDR3nt: TGTGCCAGCAGCTTAGGAGGGCAGGGGCCCTCCTACGAGCAGTACTTC; CDR3aa: CASSLGGQGPSYEQYF
abundance: NA; d_gene: TRBD1; v_gene: TRBV6-6; len: 16; j_gene: TRBJ1-5; CDR3nt: TGTGCCAGCAGTGCGCGACAGGGGGCGCCCAATCAGCCCCAGCATTTT; CDR3aa: CASSARQGAPNQPQHF
abundance: NA; d_gene: TRBD1; v_gene: TRBV6-5; len: 15; j_gene: TRBJ2-7; CDR3nt: TGTGCCAGCAGAAGCCGGACAGGGGGCCCTTACGAGCAGTACTTC; CDR3aa: CASRSRTGGPYEQYF
abundance: NA; d_gene: TRBD1; v_gene: TRBV5-6; len: 15; j_gene: TRBJ1-2; CDR3nt: TGTGCCAGCAGCGCGACAGGGACCACTAACTATGGCTACACCTTC; CDR3aa: CASSATGTTNYGYTF
abundance: NA; d_gene: TRBD2; v_gene: TRBV10-2; len: 15; j_gene: TRBJ2-5; CDR3nt: TGCGCCAGCAGTGGTGTTAGCGGGGTACAAGAGACCCAGTACTTC; CDR3aa: CASSGVSGVQETQYF
abundance: NA; d_gene: NA; v_gene: TRBV19; len: 15; j_gene: TRBJ2-2; CDR3nt: TGTGCCAGTAGTATTCTCGACACTTACACCGGGGAGCTGTTTTTT; CDR3aa: CASSILDTYTGELFF
abundance: NA; d_gene: NA; v_gene: TRBV24-1; len: 15; j_gene: TRBJ2-1; CDR3nt: TGTGCCACCAGTGATCCCGGACTACTCTACAATGAGCAGTTCTTC; CDR3aa: CATSDPGLLYNEQFF
abundance: NA; d_gene: TRBD2; v_gene: TRBV5-3; len: 19; j_gene: TRBJ2-1; CDR3nt: TGTGCCAGAAGCTCCGGACTAGCGCCCACTTTTAGCTCCTACAATGAGCAGTTCTTC; CDR3aa: CARSSGLAPTFSSYNEQFF
abundance: NA; d_gene: TRBD1; v_gene: TRBV7-8; len: 16; j_gene: TRBJ1-5; CDR3nt: TGTGCCAGCAGTCTAAGGGGGACAGGGACTTATCAGCCCCAGCATTTT; CDR3aa: CASSLRGTGTYQPQHF
abundance: few; d_gene: TRBD1; v_gene: TRBV5-1; len: 15; j_gene: TRBJ2-7; CDR3nt: TGCGCCAGCAGCGGAGGGACAGGGTTGGTCAACGAGCAGTACTTC; CDR3aa: CASSGGTGLVNEQYF
abundance: few; d_gene: NA; v_gene: TRBV19; len: 13; j_gene: TRBJ2-6; CDR3nt: TGTGCCAGTAGGGCATGGGGGGCCAACGTCCTGACTTTC; CDR3aa: CASRAWGANVLTF